Included here is one T cell receptor (beta chain) sequence, with context. Its binding antigen is unknown. There are no base qualities to consult, and no much larger clone falls within one base. CDR1 SGHNT and CDR2 YENEEA are derived from the germline V gene. Relative to germline, V is missing 5 bases and J is missing 6 bases, with 12 bases of the junction outside any gene match. The CDR3 has 16 amino acids, counting the end cysteine and phenylalanine. Only the CDR3 DNA stays, 48 bases, in frame from base 1. The collaborating institutions used their own protocols to collect whole blood in K2EDTA tubes. For TCRbeta analysis, collaborators shipped samples in one of three forms: frozen whole blood, isolated PBMCs, or DNA extracted from either of those sample types. This specimen belongs to a study of blood T cell repertoires in COVID-19 (dated by TCRdb to about 2020). For the study in its entirety: Collaborator samples came from the United States, Italy and Spain and covered acute and convalescent phases of COVID-19. The prospective study material was composed of cDNA or gDNA derived from T cells, B-cell-depleted T cells, or PBMCs. Subjects who had been exposed to COVID-19, were actively infected with it, or had recovered from it provided the deeply sampled blood TCRbeta repertoires that made up the dataset. The repertoires were released in a freely available public database meant as a resource for research on the immune response to SARS-CoV-2. The samples were drawn from the first 160 participants of the ongoing ImmuneRACE study and from under 1,500 subjects provided by 6 global collaborators. A de-identified subject ID, COVID-19 status, age in years and sex were almost always included in the sample metadata. Where available, HLA class I and class II types were taken from metadata supplied by the sample provider and were not determined by assay-based typing.

TCRbeta CDR3 regions were amplified from genomic DNA using the immunoSEQ Assay, a bias-controlled multiplex PCR. For the original study's pipeline: The number of nucleated cells in each sample was estimated by amplification of reference gene primers within the assay. To quantify the absolute abundance of each unique TCRbeta CDR3 rearrangement, sequence reads were collapsed and filtered. For each sample, productive Simpson clonality was calculated by taking the square root of Simpson's diversity index across productive rearrangements. TCRdb mirrors the immuneACCESS table, restricted to in-frame sequences. Some clones are absent from its copies; in checked studies, under half trace to an unresolved V gene, and the reason for the others is unknown. That table supplies the V and J calls and clone size; D and trimming were determined from the DNA. Counted in this sample were tens of thousands of clones; about 72% of them appeared once. The biggest ten clones account for about 15% of the sample.

General study outcomes and caveats: The quantity of clinical and demographic metadata differed by source and by participant and was supplied without curation.

The receptor comes from a man aged 65 to 85 with active or convalescent COVID-19. The sample comprised peripheral blood. The receptor chain draws on TRBV11-3 and TRBJ2-1; TRBD2 matches 8 bases in the middle. Here the CDR3 is given as CASSLGQSGGSNEQFF. Read as DNA, the sequence is TGTGCCAGCAGCCTAGGCCAAAGCGGGGGCAGCAATGAGCAGTTCTTC. With the portions outside the CDR3 filled from the reference TRBV11-3 and TRBJ2-1 genes, the complete variable region becomes EAGVVQSPRYKIIEKKQPVAFWCNPISGHNTLYWYLQNLGQGPELLIRYENEEAVDDSQLPKDRFSAERLKGVDSTLKIQPAELGDSAVYLCASSLGQSGGSNEQFFGPGTRLTVL.